These 8 T cell receptor beta chains originate from one sample sequenced in a study of graft-versus-host responses after intestinal transplantation. Lamina propria and intraepithelial lymphocytes were released by processing graft tissue. Some clones are missing from TCRdb's copy, which holds only in-frame ones; the method was immunoSEQ multiplex PCR. Of 29,000 or so clones listed, over 60% were seen once; the top ten hold 3% to 3.5%. Material: ileum tissue, obtained 98 days after intestinal transplantation. The receptor set was obtained from a human patient who received an intestinal transplant, so some T cells may come from the graft donor.

The chain links TRBV7-9 to TRBJ1-3; D gene ambiguous. V lost 6 bases, J lost 0 bases, and 12 bases lay in between. Germline V gene data show CDR1 as SEHNR and CDR2 as FQNEAQ (reference sequence). The CDR3 length is 15 residues. CDR3 coding DNA: TGTGCCAGCAGGACACCGGGCTCCTCTGGAAACACCATATATTTT. The encoded protein is CASRTPGSSGNTIYF.

The V call is TRBV5-4, the J call TRBJ2-5; D is unresolved. Germline CDR1 is SGHNT and CDR2 is YYREEE (reference sequence). The CDR3 is 13 residues long. The ends were cut back, 0 bases at V and 1 base at J, with 4 bases in the middle. The CDR3 DNA follows: TGTGCCAGCAGCTTGGAGACCCAAGAGACCCAGTACTTC. It translates to CASSLETQETQYF.

The CDR3 nucleotides are TGCGCCAGCAGCCAAAGGCTTCCGGGGGGGGACCCCAATGAGCAGTTCTTC. Protein: CASSQRLPGGDPNEQFF. This chain connects TRBV4-1 to TRBJ2-1; 8 bases are shared with TRBD2. The CDR3 runs to 17 residues. V shed 2 bases, J shed 6 bases, and the junction held 12 bases outside the gene matches. Germline CDR1 reads MGHRA; CDR2 reads YSYEKL.

The genes are TRBV4-1 and TRBJ2-3; 7 nucleotides line up with TRBD2. Germline CDR1 reads MGHRA; CDR2 reads YSYEKL. V was clipped by 2 bases and J by 2 bases; unmatched bases: 7. The CDR3 contains 16 residues. CDR3 residues: CASSQLWDYTTDTQYF. The DNA of the CDR3 is TGCGCCAGCAGCCAACTTTGGGACTATACCACAGATACGCAGTATTTT.

The chain uses TRBV30 and TRBJ2-3, with 7 bases matching TRBD1. Germline V gives CDR1 GTSNPN, CDR2 SVGIG (reference sequence). After removal of 4 bases from V and 4 bases from J, the junction contained 5 bases not matched to a gene. The CDR3 runs 13 residues. The CDR3: CAWKPQGPDTQYF. The CDR3 DNA reads as TGTGCCTGGAAGCCACAGGGGCCAGATACGCAGTATTTT.

The gene calls are TRBV11-2 and TRBJ2-2, with unresolved D. The CDR3 consists of 13 residues. Germline assignment: CDR1 SGHAT and CDR2 FQNNGV. V was shortened by 7 bases and J by 7 bases, with 13 bases between the two germline ends. The CDR3 reads CASTLKPIGELFF. The DNA of the CDR3 is TGTGCCAGCACCCTCAAGCCGATCGGGGAGCTGTTTTTT.

The chain combines TRBV7-3 with TRBJ1-2, with 10 bases fitting TRBD1. Germline CDR1 SGHTA, CDR2 FQGTGA. After removal of 2 bases from V and 3 bases from J, the junction contained 3 bases not matched to a gene. This CDR3 contains 15 residues. CDR3 residues: CASSLSGQGDYGYTF. The CDR3 region has the DNA TGTGCCAGCAGCTTATCCGGACAGGGGGACTATGGCTACACCTTC.

This clone was seen a handful of times. The chain joins TRBV19 to TRBJ2-6; TRBD2 matches 7 bases. CDR1 is LNHDA and CDR2 is SQIVND in the germline V gene (reference sequence). CDR3 length equals 15 residues. V trimming: 3 bases; J trimming: 2 bases; junction bases outside the gene matches: 1. The CDR3 sequence: CASSIGLAGANVLTF. In DNA, the CDR3 is TGTGCCAGTAGTATCGGACTAGCTGGGGCCAACGTCCTGACTTTC.